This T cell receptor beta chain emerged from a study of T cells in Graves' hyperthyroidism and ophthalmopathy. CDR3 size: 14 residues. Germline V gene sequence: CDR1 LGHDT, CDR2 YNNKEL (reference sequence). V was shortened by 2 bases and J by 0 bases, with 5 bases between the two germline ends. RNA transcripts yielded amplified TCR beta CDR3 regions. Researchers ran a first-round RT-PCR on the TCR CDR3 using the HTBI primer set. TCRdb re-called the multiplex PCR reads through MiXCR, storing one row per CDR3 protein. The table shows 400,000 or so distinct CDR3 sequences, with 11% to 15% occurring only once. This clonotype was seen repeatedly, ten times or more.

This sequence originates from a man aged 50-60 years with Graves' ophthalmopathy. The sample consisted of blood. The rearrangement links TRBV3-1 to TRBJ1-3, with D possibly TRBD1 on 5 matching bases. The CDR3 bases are TGTGCCAGCAGCCAACAGGGCTCTGGAAACACCATATATTTT. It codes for CASSQQGSGNTIYF.